This T cell receptor (beta chain) was obtained from a study of control samples from healthy donors and cancer patients. Measured with immunoSEQ multiplex PCR; TCRdb has only the in-frame clones, and not every one. The data hold about 150,000 clones, with approximately 94% observed a single time. This sequence was found in a man aged 40-50 years in good health. Sequenced input: blood.

The CDR3 region has the DNA TGTGCCAGCAGTTTCGGGCGACACTATGGCTACACCTTC. Translated, it gives CASSFGRHYGYTF. The rearrangement uses TRBV12-3 or TRBV12-4 and TRBJ1-2; D gene uncertain. The CDR3 runs 13 residues. The V and J ends lost 3 bases and 3 bases respectively, with 8 bases between them.